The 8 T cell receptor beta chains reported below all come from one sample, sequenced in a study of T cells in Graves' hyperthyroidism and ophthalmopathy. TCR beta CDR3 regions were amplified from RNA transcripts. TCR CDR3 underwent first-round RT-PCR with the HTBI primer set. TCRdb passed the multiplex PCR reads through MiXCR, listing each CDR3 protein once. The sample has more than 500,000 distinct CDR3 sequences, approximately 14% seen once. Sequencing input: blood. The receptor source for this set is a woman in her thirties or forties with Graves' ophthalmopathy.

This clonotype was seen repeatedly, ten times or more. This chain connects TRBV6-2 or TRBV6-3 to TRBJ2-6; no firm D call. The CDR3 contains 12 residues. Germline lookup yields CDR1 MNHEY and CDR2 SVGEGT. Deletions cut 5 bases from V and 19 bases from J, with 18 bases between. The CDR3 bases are TGTGCCAGCAGTCCCGGGCCGACACTAATAACTTTC. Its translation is CASSPGPTLITF.

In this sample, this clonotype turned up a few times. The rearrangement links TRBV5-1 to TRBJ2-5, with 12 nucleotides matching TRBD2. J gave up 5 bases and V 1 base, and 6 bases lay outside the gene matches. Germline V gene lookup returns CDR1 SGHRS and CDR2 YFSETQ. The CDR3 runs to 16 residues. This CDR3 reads CASSLRRLAGEETQYF. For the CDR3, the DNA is TGCGCCAGCAGCTTGCGTCGACTAGCGGGAGAGGAGACCCAGTACTTC.

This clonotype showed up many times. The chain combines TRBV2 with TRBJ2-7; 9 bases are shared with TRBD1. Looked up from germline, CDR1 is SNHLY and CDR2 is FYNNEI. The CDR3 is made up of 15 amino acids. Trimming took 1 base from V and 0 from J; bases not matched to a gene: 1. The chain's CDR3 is CASSEGTGDSYEQYF. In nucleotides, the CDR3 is TGTGCCAGCAGTGAAGGGACAGGGGACTCCTACGAGCAGTACTTC.

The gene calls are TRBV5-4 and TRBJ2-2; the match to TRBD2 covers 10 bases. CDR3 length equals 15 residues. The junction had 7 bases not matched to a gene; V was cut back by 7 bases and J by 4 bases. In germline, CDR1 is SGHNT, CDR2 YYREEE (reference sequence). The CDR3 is CASSKREGGTGELFF. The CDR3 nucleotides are TGTGCCAGCTCAAAGCGGGAGGGGGGCACCGGGGAGCTGTTTTTT. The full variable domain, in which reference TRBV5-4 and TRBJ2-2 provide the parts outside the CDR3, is ETGVTQSPTHLIKTRGQQVTLRCSSQSGHNTVSWYQQALGQGPQFIFQYYREEENGRGNFPPRFSGLQFPNYSSELNVNALELDDSALYLCASSKREGGTGELFFGEGSRLTVL.

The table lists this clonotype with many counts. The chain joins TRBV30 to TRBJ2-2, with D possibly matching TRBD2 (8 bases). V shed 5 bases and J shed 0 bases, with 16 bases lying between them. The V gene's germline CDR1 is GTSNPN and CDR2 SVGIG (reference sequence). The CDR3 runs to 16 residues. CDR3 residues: CAWVGQRGTNTGELFF. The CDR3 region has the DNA TGTGCCTGGGTGGGACAGCGGGGGACGAACACCGGGGAGCTGTTTTTT.

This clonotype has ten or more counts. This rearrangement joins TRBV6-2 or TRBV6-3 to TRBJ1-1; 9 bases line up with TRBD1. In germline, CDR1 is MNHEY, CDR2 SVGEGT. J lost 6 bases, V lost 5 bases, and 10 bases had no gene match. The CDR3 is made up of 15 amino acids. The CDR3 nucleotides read TGTGCCAGCAGTACAAGGGGACAGGGCGCTCCTGAAGCTTTCTTT. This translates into CASSTRGQGAPEAFF.

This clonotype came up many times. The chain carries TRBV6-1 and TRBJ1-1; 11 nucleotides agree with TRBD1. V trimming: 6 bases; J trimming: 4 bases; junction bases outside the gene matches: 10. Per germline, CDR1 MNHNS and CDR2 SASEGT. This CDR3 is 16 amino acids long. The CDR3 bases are TGTGCCAGCAGGAGACAAACTGGGACAGGGGGCACTGAAGCTTTCTTT. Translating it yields CASRRQTGTGGTEAFF.

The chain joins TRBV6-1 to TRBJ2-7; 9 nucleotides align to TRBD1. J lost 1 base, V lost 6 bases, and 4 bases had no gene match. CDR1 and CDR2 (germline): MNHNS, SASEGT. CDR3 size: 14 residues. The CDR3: CASRPDRGSYEQYF. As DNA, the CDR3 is TGTGCCAGCAGGCCGGACAGGGGTTCCTACGAGCAGTACTTC.